These T cell receptor beta chains were read from a single sample in a study of cytomegalovirus exposure and HLA in healthy donors. The assay was immunoSEQ multiplex PCR, and TCRdb's table has in-frame clones only and misses some. The sample yields over 70,000 clones, more than 75% seen once. Sequences were obtained from PBMCs. Receptors were obtained from a woman in her forties or fifties in good health and CMV-seropositive. Both conserved end residues are trimmed from each CDR3. Each record gives: V gene, CDR3 protein.

TRBV14	ASGQKMNTEAF
TRBV2	ASSEGQFHNSPLH
TRBV4-1	ASSQVSGQGFYEQY
TRBV5-4	ASSFASSYNEQF
TRBV6-5	ASSHSGGLNTEAF
TRBV19	ASSPFVGSDRRTNYGYT
TRBV19	ASSTFDRGGNEQF
TRBV6-5	ASRTLGEGTEAF
TRBV19	ASSAETGSMADTQY
TRBV5-1	ASSLGSQGGPYSNQPQH
TRBV6-1	ALSHGTGGYGYT